This record concerns one T cell receptor beta chain sequence. Its antigen is not identified. This CDR3 contains 14 residues. V gave up 1 base and J gave up 8 bases, with 15 bases separating them. The V gene's germline CDR1 is DFQATT and CDR2 SNEGSKA (reference sequence). Scientists ran DNA taken from cultured CD4+ T cells through the Oncomine TCR Beta short-read assay for sequencing. TCRdb re-derived calls from the PCR reads in MiXCR, one entry per CDR3 protein. The repertoire holds 6,600 or so distinct CDR3 sequences, with roughly 28% as singletons. The data stem from a study of vaccination and CD4 T cells after COVID-19. Study-wide background: With a range of 35 to 161, the median interval from diagnosis to drawing post-COVID samples was 85 to 120 days. Samples after vaccination came a median roughly 70 days past dose two, ranging 14 to 241. Control cultures received a CEFX pool, an HIV-1 Nef pool, or no peptide.

The treatment denotes: roughly ten-day PBMC culture with coronavirus spike peptide pools or control peptides (ViraFEST assay). These CD4+ T cells came from an unexposed donor, sampled before the COVID-19 pandemic (2011-2018). Once cultured 10 days, CD4+ T cells underwent isolation by negative selection. Material: CD4+ T cells from blood, cultured in vitro. The rearrangement uses TRBV20-1 and TRBJ1-3; possibly TRBD1 for D (5 bases). The receptor comes from a human donor in good health. The CDR3 loop is CSARGGTGVDTIYF. In nucleotides, the CDR3 is TGCAGTGCTAGAGGTGGGACCGGGGTGGACACCATATATTTT.